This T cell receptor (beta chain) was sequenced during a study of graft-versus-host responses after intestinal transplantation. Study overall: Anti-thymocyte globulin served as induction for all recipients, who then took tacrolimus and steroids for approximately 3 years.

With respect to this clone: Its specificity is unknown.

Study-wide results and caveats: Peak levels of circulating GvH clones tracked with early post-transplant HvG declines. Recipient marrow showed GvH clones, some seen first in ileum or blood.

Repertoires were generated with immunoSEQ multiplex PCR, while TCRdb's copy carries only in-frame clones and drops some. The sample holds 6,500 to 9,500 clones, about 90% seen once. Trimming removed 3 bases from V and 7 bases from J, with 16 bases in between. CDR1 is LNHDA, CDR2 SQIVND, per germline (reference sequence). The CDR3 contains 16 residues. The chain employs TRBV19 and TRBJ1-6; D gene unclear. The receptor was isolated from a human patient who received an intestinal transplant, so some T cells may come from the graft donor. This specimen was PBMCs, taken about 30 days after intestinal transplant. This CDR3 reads CASSITTWTSNSPLHF. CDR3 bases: TGTGCCAGTAGTATTACCACATGGACCTCGAATTCACCCCTCCACTTT.